Below are 19 T cell receptor beta chains sequenced from a single sample in a study of T-cell memory formation after mild COVID-19. TCRdb analysed the 5' RACE reads with MiXCR anew, one entry per CDR3 protein. The sample yields around 180,000 distinct CDR3 sequences, roughly 16% seen once. What was sequenced was PBMCs or a T cell subset sorted from them (not recorded which). These TCRs come from an adult woman who had mild COVID-19 (a few samples of this study predate the infection). Cell type and time point are not known.

The gene calls are TRBV11-2 and TRBJ2-5; D unresolved. Trimming took off 3 bases at V and 5 bases at J, with 7 bases between the two ends. The CDR3 totals 12 residues. CDR1 and CDR2 from the germline V gene are SGHAT and FQNNGV. CDR3 DNA sequence: TGTGCCAGCAGCTTCCCTACTGAGACCCAGTACTTC. This translates into CASSFPTETQYF.

The rearrangement uses TRBV5-1 and TRBJ2-3; 8 bases match TRBD2. The CDR3 loop spans 15 amino acids. Trimming cost V 0 bases and J 1 base; bases outside gene matches: 1. The germline V gene encodes CDR1 SGHRS and CDR2 YFSETQ. CDR3 sequence: CASSLAAGGTDTQYF. CDR3 DNA sequence: TGCGCCAGCAGCTTGGCAGCGGGGGGCACAGATACGCAGTATTTT.

This clonotype was observed a handful of times. The chain couples TRBV7-9 to TRBJ1-6; 8 nucleotides agree with TRBD1. Germline values: CDR1 SEHNR, CDR2 FQNEAQ (reference sequence). The junction had 6 bases not matched to a gene; V was cut back by 8 bases and J by 6 bases. This CDR3 is built from 14 residues. CDR3 protein: CASGQGTTNSPLHF. Here the CDR3 DNA reads TGTGCCAGCGGACAGGGCACTACTAATTCACCCCTCCACTTT.

This clonotype was detected only a few times. The chain joins TRBV15 to TRBJ2-7, with D possibly being TRBD1 (6 bases). There are 13 residues in the CDR3. The germline V gene has CDR1 LNHNV and CDR2 YYDKDF (reference sequence). V was cut by 8 bases and J by 4 bases, with 15 bases left in between. CDR3 residues: CATGTLRKYEQYF. CDR3 bases: TGTGCCACCGGGACATTGCGGAAATACGAGCAGTACTTC. Together with reference TRBV15 and TRBJ2-7, the CDR3 gives the full variable domain: DAMVIQNPRYQVTQFGKPVTLSCSQTLNHNVMYWYQQKSSQAPKLLFHYYDKDFNNEADTPDNFQSRRPNTSFCFLDIRSPGLGDTAMYLCATGTLRKYEQYFGPGTRLTVT.

The chain combines TRBV7-3 with TRBJ1-2, with TRBD1 matching over 11 bases. Unmatched junction bases numbered 2, after V lost 5 bases and J lost 0 bases. In germline, CDR1 is SGHTA, CDR2 FQGTGA. The CDR3 is 15 residues long. CDR3 sequence: CASSGGQGANYGYTF. The CDR3 DNA reads TGTGCCAGCAGCGGGGGACAGGGGGCTAACTATGGCTACACCTTC.

This clonotype was counted a few times. V usage is TRBV4-3 and J usage is TRBJ2-2, with unresolved D. Trimming pared 0 bases from V and 4 bases from J, leaving 9 bases between. The CDR3 is 15 amino acids. In germline, CDR1 is LGHNA, CDR2 YSLEER. The chain's CDR3 is CASSQDFRPTGELFF. The CDR3 DNA reads as TGCGCCAGCAGCCAAGATTTTCGACCCACCGGGGAGCTGTTTTTT.

V and J are TRBV20-1 and TRBJ2-5; 11 bases are shared with TRBD2. Unmatched junction bases numbered 16, after V lost 4 bases and J lost 3 bases. CDR1 and CDR2 (germline): DFQATT, SNEGSKA (reference sequence). The CDR3 has 18 amino acids. The CDR3 region has the DNA TGCAGTGCTATACTAGCGGGGGTAAAATCACAGAGAAAAGAGACCCAGTACTTC. The encoded protein is CSAILAGVKSQRKETQYF.

The chain uses TRBV2 and TRBJ2-6; weak D call: TRBD2 (6 bases). V was clipped by 6 bases and J by 0 bases, with 9 bases between them. The CDR3 loop spans 15 amino acids. The V gene's germline CDR1 is SNHLY and CDR2 FYNNEI. This CDR3 is CASRWGDSGANVLTF. In DNA, the CDR3 is TGTGCCAGCAGATGGGGGGACTCTGGGGCCAACGTCCTGACTTTC.

The chain has TRBV12-3 or TRBV12-4 and TRBJ2-1; the match to TRBD2 covers 8 bases. This CDR3 region has 15 residues. Trimming cost V 9 bases and J 10 bases; bases outside gene matches: 17. The CDR3 sequence is CASWEAGVGTGEQFF. In nucleotides, the CDR3 is TGTGCCAGTTGGGAAGCGGGAGTGGGTACCGGGGAGCAGTTCTTC.

This clonotype was picked up a small number of times. The rearrangement links TRBV29-1 to TRBJ1-2; D gene uncertain. The length of the CDR3 is 9 residues. Germline lookup yields CDR1 SQVTM and CDR2 ANQGSEA. The V end was cut by 2 bases, the J end by 6 bases, with 1 base between. The CDR3 protein is CSVENGYTF. The CDR3 DNA sequence: TGCAGCGTTGAAAATGGCTACACCTTC.

This chain links TRBV9 with TRBJ2-3; possible D gene TRBD2, 7 bases. CDR3 length: 14 residues. Germline assignment: CDR1 SGDLS and CDR2 YYNGEE. Trimming pared 2 bases from V and 3 bases from J, leaving 10 bases between. This CDR3 reads CASSVRGLTDTQYF. The CDR3 coding sequence is TGTGCCAGCAGCGTGCGGGGGCTAACAGATACGCAGTATTTT.

This sequence joins TRBV27 and TRBJ2-7, with no clear D. The CDR3 is 14 residues long. Germline assignment: CDR1 MNHEY and CDR2 SMNVEV (reference sequence). Trimming took off 2 bases at V and 2 bases at J, with 10 bases between the two ends. The CDR3 protein is CASSLEVGTYEQYF. The CDR3 region has the DNA TGTGCCAGCAGTTTAGAGGTCGGAACCTACGAGCAGTACTTC.

The J gene is TRBJ2-1, the V gene TRBV20-1, with 8 bases lining up with TRBD2. V dropped 6 bases and J dropped 8; count of bases not matched to a gene: 12. This CDR3 contains 14 residues. Germline CDR1 is DFQATT and CDR2 is SNEGSKA (reference sequence). The CDR3 loop is CSAARGGQKDEQFF. The DNA of the CDR3 is TGCAGTGCGGCCCGGGGGGGCCAAAAGGATGAGCAGTTCTTC.

The genes are TRBV12-3 or TRBV12-4 and TRBJ2-2; D is ambiguous. Trimming pared 6 bases from V and 6 bases from J, leaving 8 bases between. The CDR3 is 12 amino acids. CDR3 in amino acids: CASSPLPGELFF. CDR3 nucleotides: TGTGCCAGCAGCCCCCTCCCCGGGGAGCTGTTTTTT.

The rearrangement uses TRBV12-3 or TRBV12-4 and TRBJ2-5; 9 positions match TRBD2. V lost 6 bases, J lost 5 bases, and 7 bases stayed unmatched. The length of the CDR3 is 14 residues. The CDR3 protein is CASSERGVGETQYF. For the CDR3, the DNA is TGTGCCAGCAGCGAGCGGGGGGTGGGGGAGACCCAGTACTTC.

This chain uses TRBV6-1 with TRBJ2-3; no firm D call. Per the germline V gene, CDR1 is MNHNS and CDR2 is SASEGT. The CDR3 runs 14 residues. Trimming removed 5 bases from V and 0 bases from J, with 9 bases in between. The chain's CDR3 is CASSQQTSTDTQYF. The CDR3 nucleotides read TGTGCCAGCAGTCAGCAGACAAGCACAGATACGCAGTATTTT.

This clonotype was counted a few times. Mismatch with germline at one junction end may stem from a read error. This sequence joins TRBV25-1 and TRBJ2-7; 10 nucleotides agree with TRBD2. Germline V CDR1 and CDR2: MGHDK, SYGVNS. The length of the CDR3 is 15 residues. CDR3 sequence: CASSPSGRASHEQYF. In DNA, the CDR3 is TGTGCCAGCAGTCCGAGCGGGAGGGCCTCCCACGAGCAGTACTTC.

V and J are TRBV12-3 or TRBV12-4 and TRBJ2-1, with D possibly TRBD2 on 5 matching bases. CDR3 length: 15 amino acids. The V gene lost 3 bases and the J gene lost 3 bases, with 12 bases spanning the gap. The CDR3: CASSLRGLGYNEQFF. For the CDR3, the DNA is TGTGCCAGCAGTTTGAGAGGGCTCGGCTACAATGAGCAGTTCTTC.

The chain links TRBV6-6 to TRBJ2-3; 9 bases map to TRBD1. CDR1 and CDR2 (germline): MNHNY, SVGAGI (reference sequence). The junction had 8 bases not matched to a gene; V was cut back by 7 bases and J by 0 bases. CDR3 size: 16 residues. This CDR3 is CASTNGQGLSTDTQYF. As DNA, the CDR3 is TGTGCCAGCACCAACGGACAGGGGCTTAGCACAGATACGCAGTATTTT.